The 18 T cell receptor beta chains reported below all come from one sample, sequenced in a study of T-cell memory formation after mild COVID-19. TCRdb re-derived calls from the 5' RACE reads in MiXCR, one entry per CDR3 protein. The table shows some 290,000 distinct CDR3 sequences, with around 16% occurring only once. The sample taken for sequencing was PBMCs or a T cell subset sorted from them (not recorded which). The source is a man between 18 and 35 years old who had mild COVID-19 (a few samples of this study predate the infection). Cell type and time point are not known.

The genes are TRBV6-5 and TRBJ2-6; no clear D gene. Trimming removed 0 bases at V and 1 base at J, with 13 bases between. This CDR3 comprises 18 residues. Germline V gene sequence: CDR1 MNHEY, CDR2 SVGAGI. CDR3 protein: CASSYSWNLGSGANVLTF. For the CDR3, the DNA is TGTGCCAGCAGTTACTCCTGGAACTTGGGGTCTGGGGCCAACGTCCTGACTTTC.

This clonotype was observed a few times. The V gene is TRBV6-2 or TRBV6-3, the J gene TRBJ2-3, with a weak D call TRBD1 (5 bases). CDR1 is MNHEY, CDR2 SVGEGT, per germline. V shed 4 bases and J shed 8 bases, with 19 bases lying between them. This CDR3 is built from 15 residues. CDR3 loop: CASSSSGTGRVTQYF. The DNA of the CDR3 is TGTGCCAGCAGTTCCTCCGGAACAGGACGGGTTACGCAGTATTTT.

This clonotype was counted between two and nine times. The CDR3 protein is CASSQDSAPGGETQYF. CDR3 in DNA: TGCGCCAGCAGCCAAGATTCGGCCCCAGGGGGGGAGACCCAGTACTTC. This chain links TRBV4-3 with TRBJ2-5; weak D call: TRBD1 (7 bases). This CDR3 contains 16 residues. V lost 0 bases and J lost 5, with 16 bases in between. Per germline, CDR1 LGHNA and CDR2 YSLEER.

This rearrangement joins TRBV5-1 to TRBJ1-1; 7 nucleotides match TRBD1. The length of the CDR3 is 14 residues. CDR1 SGHRS and CDR2 YFSETQ come from the germline V gene. Trimming removed 5 bases from V and 1 base from J; junction bases left unmatched: 5. Here the CDR3 DNA reads TGCGCCAGCAGAGCCGGGACAGAGAACACTGAAGCTTTCTTT. Its translation: CASRAGTENTEAFF.

The chain is built from TRBV20-1 and TRBJ2-7; 7 nucleotides match TRBD1. Germline V CDR1 and CDR2: DFQATT, SNEGSKA (reference sequence). The CDR3 is 16 amino acids. V lost 6 bases, J lost 1 base, and 15 bases stayed unmatched. The CDR3 is CSARPSAQGSSYEQYF. The CDR3 bases are TGCAGTGCACGACCCTCGGCACAGGGGTCTTCCTACGAGCAGTACTTC.

This clonotype was recorded a few times. The chain links TRBV20-1 to TRBJ2-5; possibly TRBD1 or TRBD2 for D (5 bases each). The CDR3 totals 16 residues. Per germline, CDR1 DFQATT and CDR2 SNEGSKA (reference sequence). V shed 3 bases and J shed 7 bases, with 24 bases lying between them. CDR3 residues: CSARDPGRDGPWTQYF. In DNA form, the CDR3 reads TGCAGTGCTAGGGACCCCGGTAGGGACGGTCCGTGGACCCAGTACTTC.

This clonotype has just a few counts. The chain employs TRBV7-2 and TRBJ1-2; the match to TRBD1 covers 7 bases. The CDR3 consists of 17 residues. Germline V lookup: CDR1 SGHTA, CDR2 FQGNSA. Losses at the gene ends were 6 bases for V and 3 bases for J; bases not matched to a gene: 16. The CDR3 DNA reads as TGTGCCAGCAGTTTCGCACCCCAGACAGGGAGATACTATGGCTACACCTTC. Translation: CASSFAPQTGRYYGYTF.

This clonotype was seen a few times. The CDR3 DNA reads TGTGCCAGCAGCTTGGTGCCTAGCGGGACCTACAATGAGCAGTTCTTC. This gives the protein CASSLVPSGTYNEQFF. The genes are TRBV5-6 and TRBJ2-1; the match to TRBD2 covers 9 bases. The trim removed 0 bases at V and 2 bases at J, leaving 3 bases unmatched. Germline V lookup: CDR1 SGHDT, CDR2 YYEEEE. The CDR3 is 16 amino acids. Based on the CDR3 plus reference TRBV5-6 and TRBJ2-1, the full variable domain is DAGVTQSPTHLIKTRGQQVTLRCSPKSGHDTVSWYQQALGQGPQFIFQYYEEEERQRGNFPDRFSGHQFPNYSSELNVNALLLGDSALYLCASSLVPSGTYNEQFFGPGTRLTVL.

The chain employs TRBV4-2 and TRBJ1-2; D perhaps matches TRBD1 (5 bases). This CDR3 comprises 15 residues. Per the germline V gene, CDR1 is LGHNA and CDR2 is YNFKEQ. The V end was cut by 4 bases, the J end by 5 bases, with 17 bases between. In nucleotides, the CDR3 is TGTGCCAGCAGCCCCAATCTGGACAAGGCGTATGGCTACACCTTC. Protein: CASSPNLDKAYGYTF.

The rearrangement uses TRBV3-1 and TRBJ1-5, with 9 nucleotides matching TRBD1. After removal of 0 bases from V and 5 bases from J, the junction contained 14 bases not matched to a gene. The CDR3 covers 19 residues. Looked up from germline, CDR1 is LGHDT and CDR2 is YNNKEL (reference sequence). This chain's CDR3 is CASSQDNRGLGVRYQPQHF. The CDR3 coding sequence is TGTGCCAGCAGCCAAGATAACAGGGGGCTTGGGGTGAGGTATCAGCCCCAGCATTTT.

The chain couples TRBV20-1 to TRBJ1-3; TRBD1 agrees at 8 bases. Germline values: CDR1 DFQATT, CDR2 SNEGSKA (reference sequence). V shed 1 base and J 1 base; nucleotides not matched to a gene: 9. The CDR3 sequence is 17 residues long. The chain's CDR3 is CSARVGAGGFSGNTIYF. In DNA form, the CDR3 reads TGCAGTGCTAGAGTGGGGGCAGGGGGCTTTTCTGGAAACACCATATATTTT.

In this sample, this clonotype turned up a few times. The V and J genes are TRBV2 and TRBJ2-1, with 9 bases fitting TRBD1. The CDR3 length is 14 residues. Germline loops: CDR1 SNHLY, CDR2 FYNNEI. Trimming took 10 bases from V and 8 from J; bases not matched to a gene: 12. CDR3 in amino acids: CATRVRTGVYEQFF. In nucleotides, the CDR3 is TGTGCCACCCGGGTCCGGACAGGGGTTTATGAGCAGTTCTTC. The variable domain in full, completed from reference TRBV2 and TRBJ2-1, reads EPEVTQTPSHQVTQMGQEVILRCVPISNHLYFYWYRQILGQKVEFLVSFYNNEISEKSEIFDDQFSVERPDGSNFTLKIRSTKLEDSAMYFCATRVRTGVYEQFFGPGTRLTVL.

V and J are TRBV5-3 and TRBJ2-4; D perhaps matches TRBD2 (5 bases). TRBV5-3 is annotated as an ORF whose role is uncertain. The ends were cut back, 1 base at V and 9 bases at J, with 14 bases in the middle. The CDR3 has 14 amino acids. This CDR3 is CARSLSPGVGIQYF. As DNA, the CDR3 is TGTGCCAGAAGCTTGTCGCCCGGGGTGGGCATTCAGTACTTC.

Points on this clonotype: This could be a read error, since a much larger clone is one nucleotide away. The chain is built from TRBV5-1 and TRBJ2-7; D call uncertain. The V and J ends lost 3 bases and 6 bases respectively, with 7 bases between them. CDR3 size: 11 residues. Germline V CDR1 and CDR2: SGHRS, YFSETQ. In DNA, the CDR3 is TGCGCCAGCAGCTACGGTGGCGAGCAGTACTTC. Its translation is CASSYGGEQYF.

The chain combines TRBV9 with TRBJ2-1; the match to TRBD2 covers 15 bases. The CDR3 has 17 amino acids. Germline-derived CDR1 and CDR2 are SGDLS and YYNGEE. V lost 2 bases, J lost 8 bases, and 8 bases stayed unmatched. CDR3 sequence (DNA): TGTGCCAGCAGCGTCGCCGGGACTAGCGGGGGGTCGGATGAGCAGTTCTTC. Its translation is CASSVAGTSGGSDEQFF.

This clonotype appeared many times. This sequence joins TRBV4-1 and TRBJ2-3, with 10 bases fitting TRBD2. The germline V gene has CDR1 MGHRA and CDR2 YSYEKL. J lost 1 base, V lost 0 bases, and 4 bases had no gene match. This CDR3 region has 17 residues. Written as DNA, the CDR3 is TGCGCCAGCAGCCAAGATTGGACTAGCGGTGGCACAGATACGCAGTATTTT. It encodes CASSQDWTSGGTDTQYF.

There are a few counts of this clonotype. The V and J genes are TRBV2 and TRBJ1-4; weak D call: TRBD1 (5 bases). The CDR3 covers 16 residues. Germline V lookup: CDR1 SNHLY, CDR2 FYNNEI. Trimming left V 1 base short and J 3 bases short, with 12 bases between. In DNA, the CDR3 is TGTGCCAGCAGTGAAGGGGCGGGGCTTGCTAATGAAAAACTGTTTTTT. Translating it yields CASSEGAGLANEKLFF.

This chain links TRBV5-1 with TRBJ2-3, with 10 bases lining up with TRBD2. CDR1 is SGHRS and CDR2 is YFSETQ in the germline V gene. Germline trimming cut 5 bases from V and 0 bases from J; bases unmatched to any gene: 6. The CDR3 runs to 16 residues. The CDR3 protein is CASRRWTSGSTDTQYF. CDR3 bases: TGCGCCAGCAGACGTTGGACTAGCGGCAGCACAGATACGCAGTATTTT.